This passage covers 32 T cell receptor beta chains from one sample sequenced in a study of T-cell reconstitution after alpha-beta-depleted transplantation in children. Molecular barcoding with unique molecular identifiers was used for the TCRbeta library. Each CDR3 protein gets one entry after TCRdb re-called the PCR reads with MiXCR. The sample lists 450,000 to 700,000 distinct CDR3 sequences; over 20% were seen once. The input for sequencing was PBMCs, taken before TCRalphabeta/CD19-depleted stem cell transplant. These receptor sequences come from a boy younger than two with Wiskott-Aldrich syndrome, due to receive a stem cell transplant.

The table lists this clonotype with a few counts. The rearrangement uses TRBV7-9 and TRBJ2-1, with unresolved D. Germline V gene data show CDR1 as SEHNR and CDR2 as FQNEAQ (reference sequence). V was shortened by 1 base and J by 7 bases, with 20 bases between the two germline ends. The CDR3 length is 17 residues. The CDR3 bases are TGTGCCAGCAGCTTAGTTGGTTCGCGCCCCCGTGGGAATGAGCAGTTCTTC. Its protein is CASSLVGSRPRGNEQFF.

The chain carries TRBV30 and TRBJ1-4; D unclear. The CDR3 is 13 amino acids. Germline CDR1 reads GTSNPN; CDR2 reads SVGIG (reference sequence). V lost 2 bases, J lost 6 bases, and 10 bases lay in between. The CDR3 is CAWSRRLDEKLFF. The CDR3 coding sequence is TGTGCCTGGAGTCGACGGTTGGATGAAAAACTGTTTTTT.

J is TRBJ1-5 and V is TRBV15; D might be TRBD1 (5 bases). V was pared by 4 bases and J by 3 bases, with 13 bases between. The CDR3 is 15 amino acids. Germline CDR1 reads LNHNV; CDR2 reads YYDKDF (reference sequence). CDR3 loop: CATSIRGPNNQPQHF. The CDR3 coding sequence is TGTGCCACCAGCATAAGGGGCCCTAACAATCAGCCCCAGCATTTT.

The chain employs TRBV7-9 and TRBJ2-7; 7 bases are shared with TRBD2. This CDR3 is built from 16 residues. V shed 5 bases, J shed 6 bases, and the junction held 16 bases outside the gene matches. Germline CDR1 SEHNR, CDR2 FQNEAQ (reference sequence). CDR3 in DNA: TGTGCCAGCAGCCGGACGCCAGGCAAGGGAGGGGCCGAGCAGTACTTC. It is translated as CASSRTPGKGGAEQYF.

In its sample, this clonotype was seen a few times. This chain uses TRBV20-1 with TRBJ2-1, with TRBD2 matching over 12 bases. From germline, CDR1 is DFQATT and CDR2 SNEGSKA (reference sequence). V shed 2 bases and J 15 bases; nucleotides not matched to a gene: 5. This CDR3 is built from 12 residues. CDR3 DNA: TGCAGTGCTAGACTAGCGGGAGGGCTTCGGTTCTTC. Residues: CSARLAGGLRFF.

The genes are TRBV30 and TRBJ1-5, with 9 bases that match TRBD1. Losses at the gene ends were 5 bases for V and 6 bases for J; bases not matched to a gene: 5. Germline lookup yields CDR1 GTSNPN and CDR2 SVGIG (reference sequence). The CDR3 covers 13 residues. DNA of the CDR3: TGTGCCTGGTCCGGGACAGGGATTCAGCCCCAGCATTTT. Encoded protein: CAWSGTGIQPQHF.

The J gene is TRBJ2-5, the V gene TRBV12-3 or TRBV12-4; the match to TRBD1 covers 9 bases. J gave up 7 bases and V 1 base, and 1 base lay outside the gene matches. The CDR3 spans 13 residues. This CDR3 reads CASSLGTGVTQYF. The CDR3 bases are TGTGCCAGCAGTTTAGGGACAGGGGTGACCCAGTACTTC.

Comments on this clonotype: The junction and the germline gene differ at one end; a read error may be behind it. V gene TRBV5-1 combines with J gene TRBJ1-2; D not resolved. There are 13 residues in the CDR3. CDR1 and CDR2 from the germline V gene are SGHRS and YFSETQ. The CDR3 DNA sequence: TGCGCCATCAGCCCAGACGGGGACTATGGCTACACCTTC. Encoded protein: CAISPDGDYGYTF. Combining the CDR3 with reference TRBV5-1 and TRBJ1-2 gives the whole variable domain KAGVTQTPRYLIKTRGQQVTLSCSPISGHRSVSWYQQTPGQGLQFLFEYFSETQRNKGNFPGRFSGRQFSNSRSEMNVSTLELGDSALYLCAISPDGDYGYTFGSGTRLTVV.

The rearrangement joins TRBV7-8 to TRBJ2-7; possibly TRBD2 for D (6 bases). Trimming pared 7 bases from V and 3 bases from J, leaving 16 bases between. The CDR3 is 14 amino acids. Germline loops: CDR1 SGHVS, CDR2 FQNEAQ. The CDR3 spells CASTRPGLGYEQYF. In DNA, the CDR3 is TGTGCCAGCACCAGACCGGGACTCGGCTACGAGCAGTACTTC.

The chain links TRBV5-6 to TRBJ2-3; possible D gene TRBD1, 6 bases. The CDR3 covers 14 residues. The germline gives CDR1 SGHDT, CDR2 YYEEEE. The V and J ends lost 2 bases and 2 bases respectively, with 9 bases between them. The CDR3 reads CASSFTGNTDTQYF. CDR3 DNA: TGTGCCAGCAGCTTCACAGGGAACACAGATACGCAGTATTTT.

This clonotype was observed a handful of times. The chain links TRBV20-1 to TRBJ1-2, with 10 bases fitting TRBD1. Germline V gene lookup returns CDR1 DFQATT and CDR2 SNEGSKA (reference sequence). The junction had 5 bases not matched to a gene; V was cut back by 2 bases and J by 5 bases. The CDR3 runs 14 residues. CDR3 DNA: TGCAGTGCTAGACCGGGACAGGGGCTATATGGCTACACCTTC. Amino acids: CSARPGQGLYGYTF.

This rearrangement joins TRBV10-3 to TRBJ1-2, with D tentatively TRBD1 (6 bases). The length of the CDR3 is 15 residues. Germline assignment: CDR1 ENHRY and CDR2 SYGVKD. Trimming stripped 3 bases from V and 4 bases from J, with 15 bases between. In DNA, the CDR3 is TGTGCCATCAGTGAACGGACAGAGAAGCGCTATGGCTACACCTTC. Its translation: CAISERTEKRYGYTF.

A few counts support this clonotype. This chain links TRBV20-1 with TRBJ2-1, with D hard to call. There are 15 residues in the CDR3. V lost 1 base to trimming and J lost 0 bases, with 10 bases between them. Germline V lookup: CDR1 DFQATT, CDR2 SNEGSKA (reference sequence). The CDR3 here is CSARGIESSYNEQFF. CDR3 bases: TGCAGTGCTAGAGGTATTGAAAGCTCCTACAATGAGCAGTTCTTC.

CDR3 amino acids: CSVALSRDRGMKLFF. The CDR3 DNA reads as TGCAGCGTTGCCCTGTCCCGGGACAGGGGAATGAAACTGTTTTTT. The J gene is TRBJ1-4, the V gene TRBV29-1; 10 nucleotides align to TRBD1. This CDR3 has 15 residues. Germline V CDR1 and CDR2: SQVTM, ANQGSEA. J gave up 11 bases and V 4 bases, and 13 bases lay outside the gene matches. The full variable domain, completed using reference TRBV29-1 and TRBJ1-4, is SAVISQKPSRDICQRGTSLTIQCQVDSQVTMMFWYRQQPGQSLTLIATANQGSEATYESGFVIDKFPISRPNLTFSTLTVSNMSPEDSSIYLCSVALSRDRGMKLFFGSGTQLSVL.

Only a few counts were recorded for this clonotype. The chain combines TRBV7-8 with TRBJ2-7; 7 nucleotides align to TRBD2. Per the germline V gene, CDR1 is SGHVS and CDR2 is FQNEAQ. The V gene end was trimmed by 1 base and the J gene end by 1 base; junction bases not matched to a gene: 4. CDR3 length: 15 residues. The CDR3 region has the DNA TGTGCCAGCAGCTTAGGGACTAGGGGATCCTACGAGCAGTACTTC. Its protein product is CASSLGTRGSYEQYF.

This clonotype was found a few times. The rearrangement joins TRBV20-1 to TRBJ1-6, with 7 positions matching TRBD1. The CDR3 sequence is 15 residues long. Trimming at V came to 4 bases and at J to 0 bases, leaving 3 bases not matched to a gene. Germline lookup yields CDR1 DFQATT and CDR2 SNEGSKA (reference sequence). The CDR3: CSAMDRSSYNSPLHF. The CDR3 region has the DNA TGCAGTGCTATGGACAGGAGCTCCTATAATTCACCCCTCCACTTT.

The CDR3 loop is CSARRTGGGFGYTF. CDR3 nucleotides: TGCAGTGCTAGAAGAACAGGGGGCGGTTTTGGCTACACCTTC. The chain couples TRBV20-1 to TRBJ1-2, with 9 bases fitting TRBD1. Germline V gives CDR1 DFQATT, CDR2 SNEGSKA (reference sequence). There are 14 residues in the CDR3. After removal of 2 bases from V and 7 bases from J, the junction contained 8 bases not matched to a gene.

The rearrangement links TRBV5-1 to TRBJ1-6; D unresolved. Trimming removed 5 bases at V and 0 bases at J, with 9 bases between. The germline gives CDR1 SGHRS, CDR2 YFSETQ. This CDR3 has 15 residues. CDR3 bases: TGCGCCAGCAGGGACGGCCGCTCCTATAATTCACCCCTCCACTTT. Its translation is CASRDGRSYNSPLHF. Complete variable domain (other parts from reference TRBV5-1 and TRBJ1-6): KAGVTQTPRYLIKTRGQQVTLSCSPISGHRSVSWYQQTPGQGLQFLFEYFSETQRNKGNFPGRFSGRQFSNSRSEMNVSTLELGDSALYLCASRDGRSYNSPLHFGNGTRLTVT.

The J gene is TRBJ1-5, the V gene TRBV28; possibly TRBD1 for D (6 bases). Germline V gene sequence: CDR1 MDHEN, CDR2 SYDVKM. The CDR3 runs 13 residues. The V end lost 3 bases, the J end lost 7 bases, and 10 bases lay between the germline ends. The CDR3 coding sequence is TGTGCCAGCAGTTTCAGGGGAAGACAGCCCCAGCATTTT. Encoded protein: CASSFRGRQPQHF.

V and J are TRBV5-1 and TRBJ2-1; 8 bases match TRBD2. V lost 1 base to trimming and J lost 7 bases; unmatched junction nucleotides: 10. This CDR3 has 16 amino acids. In germline, CDR1 is SGHRS, CDR2 YFSETQ. The CDR3 protein is CASSLRGTRETNEQFF. Here the CDR3 DNA reads TGCGCCAGCAGCTTGAGGGGGACTAGGGAGACTAATGAGCAGTTCTTC. Supplemented by reference TRBV5-1 and TRBJ2-1, the full variable domain reads KAGVTQTPRYLIKTRGQQVTLSCSPISGHRSVSWYQQTPGQGLQFLFEYFSETQRNKGNFPGRFSGRQFSNSRSEMNVSTLELGDSALYLCASSLRGTRETNEQFFGPGTRLTVL.

This clonotype was seen a few times. This sequence joins TRBV5-5 and TRBJ1-2, with 7 bases fitting TRBD1. Germline V gives CDR1 SGHKS, CDR2 YYEKEE (reference sequence). The CDR3 totals 15 residues. V lost 5 bases to trimming and J lost 3 bases; unmatched junction nucleotides: 10. The CDR3, as DNA: TGTGCCAGCAGTTCCGGGACAGAGATATACTATGGCTACACCTTC. This gives the protein CASSSGTEIYYGYTF.

The J gene is TRBJ2-2, the V gene TRBV28; D is ambiguous. This CDR3 contains 14 residues. Germline V gene lookup returns CDR1 MDHEN and CDR2 SYDVKM. The V and J ends lost 5 bases and 1 base respectively, with 8 bases between them. Here the CDR3 DNA reads TGTGCCAGCAGTATTGGCGGGAACACCGGGGAGCTGTTTTTT. Its translation is CASSIGGNTGELFF.

This clonotype was detected only a few times. V gene TRBV5-1 combines with J gene TRBJ2-2; TRBD2 aligns across 12 bases. CDR3 size: 16 residues. CDR1 and CDR2 from the germline V gene are SGHRS and YFSETQ. Losses at the gene ends were 4 bases for V and 7 bases for J; bases not matched to a gene: 8. CDR3: CASSPRLAGASGELFF. The CDR3 DNA reads as TGCGCCAGCAGCCCCCGACTAGCGGGAGCAAGCGGGGAGCTGTTTTTT.

For this clonotype: Its ends do not fully match the called genes, so a read error is possible. The gene calls are TRBV20-1 and TRBJ2-2; 14 bases are a match to TRBD2. This CDR3 comprises 16 residues. Germline V gene sequence: CDR1 DFQATT, CDR2 SNEGSKA (reference sequence). The CDR3 DNA follows: TGCTGTGCTAGAAGTCGACTAGCGGGAGGGACCGGGGAGCTGTTTTTT. It encodes CCARSRLAGGTGELFF.

V usage is TRBV12-3 or TRBV12-4 and J usage is TRBJ2-7; TRBD1 might be the D (6 bases). The CDR3 spans 16 residues. The V end lost 2 bases, the J end lost 4 bases, and 18 bases lay between the germline ends. CDR3 amino acids: CASSLIEPDREYEQYF. In DNA, the CDR3 is TGTGCCAGCAGTTTAATCGAGCCGGACAGAGAGTACGAGCAGTACTTC.

The J gene is TRBJ1-1, the V gene TRBV5-1, with TRBD1 matching over 8 bases. This CDR3 contains 22 residues. Germline assignment: CDR1 SGHRS and CDR2 YFSETQ. Trimming took 3 bases from V and 0 from J; bases not matched to a gene: 25. The CDR3 DNA follows: TGCGCCAGCAGCTACATTTCTGGGACAGGAGGGAGGGCACGGAACATGAACACTGAAGCTTTCTTT. Protein product: CASSYISGTGGRARNMNTEAFF.

In this sample, this clonotype turned up a few times. This rearrangement joins TRBV12-3 or TRBV12-4 to TRBJ1-5; tentative D call: TRBD1 (6 bases). CDR3 length: 14 residues. The V gene lost 6 bases and the J gene lost 5 bases, with 14 bases spanning the gap. The CDR3 is CASSVSNRDQPQHF. CDR3 DNA: TGTGCCAGCAGCGTAAGCAACAGGGATCAGCCCCAGCATTTT.

This rearrangement joins TRBV7-2 to TRBJ2-1; 7 bases align to TRBD1. The V gene's germline CDR1 is SGHTA and CDR2 FQGNSA. The CDR3 runs 15 residues. V was clipped by 1 base and J by 5 bases; unmatched bases: 5. The CDR3 nucleotides are TGTGCCAGCAGCTTAGTGGGACAGCGAAACAATGAGCAGTTCTTC. Translating gives CASSLVGQRNNEQFF.

The chain joins TRBV27 to TRBJ2-7, with 8 bases identical to TRBD1. The CDR3 loop spans 15 amino acids. In germline, CDR1 is MNHEY, CDR2 SMNVEV (reference sequence). J lost 3 bases, V lost 2 bases, and 6 bases had no gene match. CDR3 coding DNA: TGTGCCAGCAGTTTAAAGACAGGGGCCGGCTACGAGCAGTACTTC. It specifies CASSLKTGAGYEQYF.

This clonotype was seen more than once but under ten times. The chain has TRBV3-1 and TRBJ2-1; D is unresolved. Trimming pared 0 bases from V and 5 bases from J, leaving 14 bases between. This CDR3 region has 16 residues. Germline V gives CDR1 LGHDT, CDR2 YNNKEL (reference sequence). Written as DNA, the CDR3 is TGTGCCAGCAGCCAAGATTCCCGTCGAGCTAACAATGAGCAGTTCTTC. Translating gives CASSQDSRRANNEQFF.

This clonotype was observed a handful of times. This chain links TRBV15 with TRBJ2-1; 8 positions agree with TRBD2. Trimming cost V 5 bases and J 5 bases; bases outside gene matches: 8. The germline V gene has CDR1 LNHNV and CDR2 YYDKDF (reference sequence). CDR3 length: 15 residues. The CDR3 protein is CATSQEGTRNNEQFF. CDR3 in DNA: TGTGCCACCAGCCAGGAGGGGACTAGGAACAATGAGCAGTTCTTC.

This clonotype occurred once. The chain uses TRBV5-1 and TRBJ2-5; 9 nucleotides agree with TRBD1. Germline V gives CDR1 SGHRS, CDR2 YFSETQ. The CDR3 consists of 16 residues. V shed 0 bases, J shed 1 base, and the junction held 4 bases outside the gene matches. The CDR3 sequence is CASSLVGTGLQETQYF. CDR3 coding DNA: TGCGCCAGCAGCTTGGTCGGGACAGGGCTCCAAGAGACCCAGTACTTC.